This record looks at one T cell receptor (beta chain) sequence and its context. TCRdb keeps only in-frame clones here, not all; method: immunoSEQ multiplex PCR. The table has 20,000 to 25,000 clones, around four fifths seen once. The CDR3 runs 14 residues. Per the germline V gene, CDR1 is WSHSY and CDR2 is SAAADI. The V end lost 6 bases, the J end lost 1 base, and 12 bases lay between the germline ends. The data derive from a study of CD4+ T cells in melanoma. This clonotype was obtained from a human donor with melanoma. The chain uses TRBV10-2 and TRBJ1-1; possibly TRBD1 for D (5 bases). CDR3 loop: CASRGQGPNTEAFF. As DNA, the CDR3 is TGCGCCAGCAGGGGCCAGGGCCCGAACACTGAAGCTTTCTTT.